A single sample gave rise to the 23 T cell receptor beta chains below, sequenced in a study of T-cell memory formation after mild COVID-19. Via MiXCR, TCRdb re-called the 5' RACE reads, giving one row per CDR3 protein. The table lists 55,000 to 65,000 distinct CDR3 sequences, 8% to 10% of them singletons, with about 1.2% in the top ten. The sequenced sample consisted of PBMCs or a T cell subset sorted from them (not recorded which). These receptors all stem from a man aged 18 to 30 who had mild COVID-19 (a few samples of this study predate the infection). Cell type and time point are not known.

This clonotype was detected a few times. The chain carries TRBV4-1 and TRBJ2-1; TRBD1 matches 7 bases. Per germline, CDR1 MGHRA and CDR2 YSYEKL. Trimming took 5 bases from V and 4 from J; bases not matched to a gene: 20. The CDR3 covers 19 residues. The CDR3 sequence: CASSGHRVRGPGGYNEQFF. The CDR3 DNA follows: TGCGCCAGCAGCGGGCACAGGGTTAGAGGGCCAGGGGGATACAATGAGCAGTTCTTC.

This clonotype was recorded at least ten times. The gene calls are TRBV5-1 and TRBJ2-3, with 10 nucleotides matching TRBD2. In germline, CDR1 is SGHRS, CDR2 YFSETQ. This CDR3 contains 17 residues. After removal of 4 bases from V and 7 bases from J, the junction contained 15 bases not matched to a gene. CDR3 bases: TGCGCCAGCAGCCTCTCCCCCGCTAGCGGGGGTAAGAATACGCAGTATTTT. Its translation: CASSLSPASGGKNTQYF.

This clonotype was detected a few times. The rearrangement joins TRBV6-2 or TRBV6-3 to TRBJ2-2, with TRBD1 matching over 7 bases. CDR1 and CDR2 from the germline V gene are MNHEY and SVGEGT. The trim removed 6 bases at V and 0 bases at J, leaving 10 bases unmatched. CDR3 length: 17 amino acids. CDR3 in DNA: TGTGCCAGCAGCCGGGACAGACACTCCGCGAACACCGGGGAGCTGTTTTTT. Amino acid sequence: CASSRDRHSANTGELFF.

V gene TRBV28 combines with J gene TRBJ1-5; no reliable D call. Germline V CDR1 and CDR2: MDHEN, SYDVKM. V lost 7 bases and J lost 0, with 22 bases in between. The CDR3 runs to 18 residues. The chain's CDR3 is CASTAFPIGVYSNQPQHF. The CDR3 region has the DNA TGTGCCAGCACCGCCTTTCCAATCGGGGTTTATAGCAATCAGCCCCAGCATTTT.

The V call is TRBV7-3, the J call TRBJ1-1, with D possibly matching TRBD1 (6 bases). Per the germline V gene, CDR1 is SGHTA and CDR2 is FQGTGA. The CDR3 is made up of 12 amino acids. V lost 8 bases and J lost 3, with 10 bases in between. As DNA, the CDR3 is TGTGCCAGCTCGGGACACTACACTGAAGCTTTCTTT. Amino acids: CASSGHYTEAFF.

This clonotype was seen a handful of times. The V call is TRBV4-3, the J call TRBJ2-4; weak D call: TRBD1 (5 bases). Germline CDR1 LGHNA, CDR2 YSLEER. The ends were cut back, 4 bases at V and 4 bases at J, with 14 bases in the middle. CDR3 size: 15 residues. This chain's CDR3 is CASSPLGVLKNIQYF. In DNA, the CDR3 is TGCGCCAGCAGCCCCCTAGGGGTGTTGAAAAACATTCAGTACTTC.

The chain uses TRBV7-2 and TRBJ1-1, with 9 bases fitting TRBD1. The CDR3 extends over 14 amino acids. The V gene end was trimmed by 5 bases and the J gene end by 5 bases; junction bases not matched to a gene: 6. The germline V gene has CDR1 SGHTA and CDR2 FQGNSA. The DNA for the CDR3 is TGTGCCAGCAGCCCGACAGGGGGACAGACTGAAGCTTTCTTT. Amino acid sequence: CASSPTGGQTEAFF.

This clonotype was seen more than once but under ten times. This chain uses TRBV20-1 with TRBJ1-2; no firm D call. The germline V gene has CDR1 DFQATT and CDR2 SNEGSKA (reference sequence). This CDR3 comprises 12 residues. V lost 5 bases and J 1 base, leaving 8 bases between the germline ends. CDR3 residues: CSAPTVNYGYTF. The DNA of the CDR3 is TGCAGTGCTCCGACGGTTAACTATGGCTACACCTTC.

The V call is TRBV6-6, the J call TRBJ2-5; unclear D gene. With 0 bases removed from V and 1 base from J, the gap between germline ends came to 6 bases. The germline V gene encodes CDR1 MNHNY and CDR2 SVGAGI (reference sequence). The CDR3 consists of 14 residues. This chain's CDR3 is CASSYSGSQETQYF. CDR3 DNA sequence: TGTGCCAGCAGTTACTCGGGCAGCCAAGAGACCCAGTACTTC.

The CDR3 is CASSEAGGGYEKLFF. CDR3 sequence (DNA): TGTGCCAGCAGTGAAGCAGGAGGGGGCTATGAAAAACTGTTTTTT. The chain links TRBV2 to TRBJ1-4; the match to TRBD1 covers 7 bases. Trimming cost V 0 bases and J 6 bases; bases outside gene matches: 4. Looked up from germline, CDR1 is SNHLY and CDR2 is FYNNEI. The CDR3 has 15 amino acids.

This clonotype was seen a few times. V usage is TRBV9 and J usage is TRBJ1-1, with D possibly being TRBD1 (5 bases). CDR3 size: 17 residues. Trimming took off 4 bases at V and 2 bases at J, with 21 bases between the two ends. From germline, CDR1 is SGDLS and CDR2 YYNGEE. The CDR3 region has the DNA TGTGCCAGCAGCCCCCCCTTCTCGACAGCCAGCAACACTGAAGCTTTCTTT. Its translation: CASSPPFSTASNTEAFF.

This clonotype was observed a few times. The rearrangement joins TRBV4-1 to TRBJ2-4; D call uncertain. The germline V and J ends were trimmed by 0 bases and 8 bases, with 14 bases remaining between them. The CDR3 loop spans 15 amino acids. Germline CDR1 is MGHRA and CDR2 is YSYEKL. CDR3 sequence reads: CASSQDGEDGDIQYF. The CDR3 DNA reads TGCGCCAGCAGCCAAGATGGAGAGGATGGGGACATTCAGTACTTC.

This clonotype was seen more than once but under ten times. The V call is TRBV27, the J call TRBJ1-1; a weak D match, TRBD1 (5 bases). The CDR3 sequence is 12 residues long. Trimming stripped 6 bases from V and 4 bases from J, with 9 bases between. In germline, CDR1 is MNHEY, CDR2 SMNVEV (reference sequence). CDR3 protein: CASSSDSTEAFF. The CDR3 nucleotides are TGTGCCAGCAGCTCAGACAGCACTGAAGCTTTCTTT.

Ten or more counts support this clonotype. The rearrangement links TRBV7-2 to TRBJ2-7; TRBD2 is a possible D gene (5 bases). The V gene's germline CDR1 is SGHTA and CDR2 FQGNSA. V lost 3 bases, J lost 2 bases, and 11 bases lay in between. The CDR3 extends over 14 amino acids. The CDR3 loop reads CASSFLAGPYEQYF. The CDR3 nucleotides are TGTGCCAGCAGCTTTCTAGCAGGTCCCTACGAGCAGTACTTC. The full variable domain, in which reference TRBV7-2 and TRBJ2-7 provide the parts outside the CDR3, is GAGVSQSPSNKVTEKGKDVELRCDPISGHTALYWYRQSLGQGLEFLIYFQGNSAPDKSGLPSDRFSAERTGGSVSTLTIQRTQQEDSAVYLCASSFLAGPYEQYFGPGTRLTVT.

This chain joins TRBV7-9 and TRBJ1-3, with 8 positions matching TRBD1. CDR1 SEHNR and CDR2 FQNEAQ come from the germline V gene (reference sequence). The CDR3 has 14 residues. V dropped 2 bases and J dropped 8; count of bases not matched to a gene: 5. The CDR3 region is CASSLQGAEDTIYF. The CDR3 DNA reads TGTGCCAGCAGCTTACAGGGGGCGGAAGACACCATATATTTT.

This clonotype was detected a few times. The chain employs TRBV10-3 and TRBJ2-5; D ambiguous. Per the germline V gene, CDR1 is ENHRY and CDR2 is SYGVKD. Deletions cut 0 bases from V and 2 bases from J, with 13 bases between. The CDR3 spans 16 residues. The CDR3 DNA reads as TGTGCCATCAGTGAGTCGGAAGTTGGCGGACAAGAGACCCAGTACTTC. It translates to CAISESEVGGQETQYF.

Only a few counts were recorded for this clonotype. The chain has TRBV3-1 and TRBJ2-2; no firm D call. CDR1 and CDR2 from the germline V gene are LGHDT and YNNKEL (reference sequence). Trimming shortened V by 4 bases and J by 6 bases, and 9 bases separated the two germline ends. CDR3 length: 13 residues. The CDR3 is CASSPTRPGELFF. Written as DNA, the CDR3 is TGTGCCAGCAGCCCCACCAGACCCGGGGAGCTGTTTTTT.

This clonotype was counted a few times. The gene calls are TRBV5-1 and TRBJ2-1; 9 positions agree with TRBD1. The CDR3 has 16 amino acids. The V gene's germline CDR1 is SGHRS and CDR2 YFSETQ. Germline trimming cut 0 bases from V and 6 bases from J; bases unmatched to any gene: 7. CDR3 region: CASSLVGTGLINEQFF. Here the CDR3 DNA reads TGCGCCAGCAGCTTGGTAGGGACAGGGTTAATCAATGAGCAGTTCTTC.

This clonotype appeared a few times. The V call is TRBV12-3 or TRBV12-4, the J call TRBJ1-5; D is unresolved. CDR3 size: 14 residues. Trimming cost V 5 bases and J 1 base, with 9 bases left between them. DNA for the CDR3: TGTGCCAGCAGTGACGTACAGAGCAATCAGCCCCAGCATTTT. Its protein product is CASSDVQSNQPQHF.

This clonotype was observed a handful of times. This chain connects TRBV20-1 to TRBJ2-6, with D maybe TRBD1 (5 bases). The V gene's germline CDR1 is DFQATT and CDR2 SNEGSKA (reference sequence). This CDR3 comprises 14 residues. V was clipped by 4 bases and J by 0 bases, with 7 bases between them. As DNA, the CDR3 is TGCAGTGCTAAAGACAGCTCTGGGGCCAACGTCCTGACTTTC. It translates to CSAKDSSGANVLTF.

This clonotype was counted many times. The chain links TRBV29-1 to TRBJ1-2; D call uncertain. There are 11 residues in the CDR3. V lost 2 bases and J lost 3, with 4 bases in between. Germline CDR1 is SQVTM and CDR2 is ANQGSEA. CDR3 in DNA: TGCAGCGTTGAAAAGGACTATGGCTACACCTTC. It translates to CSVEKDYGYTF. The entire variable domain, with the rest obtained from reference TRBV29-1 and TRBJ1-2, is as follows: SAVISQKPSRDICQRGTSLTIQCQVDSQVTMMFWYRQQPGQSLTLIATANQGSEATYESGFVIDKFPISRPNLTFSTLTVSNMSPEDSSIYLCSVEKDYGYTFGSGTRLTVV.

There are a few counts of this clonotype. The chain combines TRBV10-1 with TRBJ1-1; no definite D call. The ends were cut back, 2 bases at V and 3 bases at J, with 7 bases in the middle. The CDR3 runs 13 residues. From germline, CDR1 is WNHNN and CDR2 SYGVQD (reference sequence). The CDR3 nucleotides read TGCGCCAGCAGTGAGACCGGGCACACTGAAGCTTTCTTT. This codes for CASSETGHTEAFF.

The rearrangement uses TRBV5-6 and TRBJ2-6; the D call may be TRBD1 or TRBD2 (6 bases each). V lost 4 bases, J lost 9 bases, and 17 bases lay in between. CDR1 is SGHDT, CDR2 YYEEEE, per germline. This CDR3 contains 15 residues. DNA for the CDR3: TGTGCCAGCAGCACCCGAGGGGGGTTAGTCAACGTCCTGACTTTC. Translating it yields CASSTRGGLVNVLTF.